The clone carrying this T cell receptor beta chain was detected only a few times. A universal primer site was incorporated via template switching, and the cDNA contained unique molecular identifiers. TCRdb re-called the 5' RACE reads through MiXCR, storing one row per CDR3 protein. Of hundreds of thousands of distinct CDR3 sequences in the sample, 9% to 15% are singletons; the top ten hold 7.2%. The germline CDR1 and CDR2 sequences are SGHVS and FQNEAQ. The CDR3 runs to 13 residues. V gave up 4 bases and J gave up 7 bases, with 14 bases separating them. The sample originates from a study of identical twins. The same data also contributed to another study, on yellow fever vaccine responses in identical twins.

The clonotype was recovered from a woman aged 18-35 years in good health. Sequenced input: CD8+ T cells sorted from blood. The chain couples TRBV7-8 to TRBJ2-7; D might be TRBD2 (5 bases). The DNA for the CDR3 is TGTGCCAGCAGCTCTCGGGAAACACAAGAGCAGTACTTC. Residues: CASSSRETQEQYF. Looking up the rest from reference TRBV7-8 and TRBJ2-7 gives the full variable domain: GAGVSQSPRYKVAKRGQDVALRCDPISGHVSLFWYQQALGQGPEFLTYFQNEAQLDKSGLPSDRFFAERPEGSVSTLKIQRTQQEDSAVYLCASSSRETQEQYFGPGTRLTVT.